This TCR beta chain emerged from a study of T cells after yellow fever vaccination. Study in general: The SMART-Seq v4 Ultra Low Input method served to prepare the low-cell-number fractions. Study-wide results and caveats: There was a possibility that FACS-sorted repertoires contained abundant clonotypes contaminating from the bulk population. Clones that expanded after primary vaccination mostly reappeared after the booster (less than 98% CD4, approximately 89% CD8). Compared with primary, the secondary response was weaker and peaked at day 5, not 15.

The CDR3 loop spans 14 amino acids. The V end was cut by 7 bases, the J end by 2 bases, with 13 bases between. At least ten counts were recorded for this clonotype. Its antigen remains unknown. TCRdb called the 5' RACE reads again in MiXCR, with one record for every CDR3 protein. The sample carries approximately 74,000 distinct CDR3 sequences, approximately 7% recorded once. The specimen comprised CD8+ T cells sorted from PBMCs, sampled 5 to 6 days after the first yellow fever vaccination. The chain carries TRBV12-3 or TRBV12-4 and TRBJ2-3; D ambiguous. This clonotype originated in a man between 18 and 29 years old who received the YFV17D yellow fever vaccine. CDR3 residues: CASTIGGFTDTQYF. CDR3 DNA sequence: TGTGCCAGCACCATCGGTGGGTTCACAGATACGCAGTATTTT.